This is a list of T cell receptor beta chains from one sample in a study of blood T cell repertoires in COVID-19. Some clones are missing from TCRdb's copy, which holds only in-frame ones; the method was immunoSEQ multiplex PCR. The profile shows around 84,000 clones, about 82% of them singletons. Source material: peripheral blood. The origin of the receptors is a man at least 80 years old with active or convalescent COVID-19. The CDR3 runs from the conserved cysteine through the conserved F or W. Each record gives: D gene, J gene, V gene, clone size, CDR3 protein, CDR3 DNA. A D gene is named only where the DNA matches it firmly. Rows may omit the clone size; those that give it use once, few, many or a size class.

. TRBJ2-1 TRBV3-1/TRBV3-2 once CASSQVGGTANNEQFF TGTGCCAGCAGCCAAGTCGGAGGGACTGCCAACAATGAGCAGTTCTTC
. TRBJ2-5 TRBV30 once CAWSMGGRETQYF TGTGCCTGGAGTATGGGGGGACGAGAGACCCAGTACTTC
. TRBJ1-2 TRBV5-1 . CASRAGGDGYTF TGCGCCAGCAGGGCCGGGGGTGATGGCTACACCTTC
TRBD1 TRBJ2-5 TRBV19 . CASRQTGTEIQTQYF TGTGCCAGTAGACAAACAGGGACAGAGATCCAGACCCAGTACTTC
TRBD1 TRBJ1-3 TRBV7-2 . CASSWTGVRSGNTIYF TGTGCCAGCAGCTGGACAGGGGTCCGCTCTGGAAACACCATATATTTT
. TRBJ1-1 TRBV5-1 . CASSLVSDSNTEAFF TGCGCCAGCAGCTTGGTATCCGACTCCAACACTGAAGCTTTCTTT
TRBD1 TRBJ2-1 TRBV6-5 . CASRNRGRDNEQFF TGTGCCAGCAGAAACAGGGGGCGTGACAATGAGCAGTTCTTC
TRBD2 TRBJ2-4 TRBV5-1 . CASSPTGTSENIQYF TGCGCCAGCAGTCCAACCGGGACTAGCGAGAACATTCAGTACTTC
TRBD1 TRBJ1-5 TRBV6-5 . CASSYDRGQPQHF TGTGCCAGCAGTTACGACAGGGGACAGCCCCAGCATTTT
TRBD2 TRBJ2-3 TRBV5-4 once CASSVGLAGVPTDTQYF TGTGCCAGCAGCGTCGGACTAGCGGGGGTCCCCACAGATACGCAGTATTTT
TRBD2 TRBJ2-1 TRBV11-2 few CASSFTSRAGGRNEQFF TGTGCCAGCAGCTTCACCTCAAGAGCGGGAGGTCGAAATGAGCAGTTCTTC
. TRBJ1-6 TRBV7-9 . CASSSTVNNSPLHF TGTGCCAGCAGCTCCACAGTCAACAATTCACCCCTCCACTTT
TRBD2 TRBJ2-1 TRBV6-5 . CASELAGGYNEQFF TGTGCCAGCGAACTAGCGGGAGGATACAATGAGCAGTTCTTC
TRBD2 TRBJ2-3 TRBV7-2 . CASSFYAGGLTDTQYF TGTGCCAGCAGCTTTTACGCGGGGGGGCTGACAGATACGCAGTATTTT
. TRBJ1-3 TRBV24-1 . CATSDLTGSGNTIYF TGTGCCACCAGTGATTTAACGGGCTCTGGAAACACCATATATTTT
. TRBJ1-4 TRBV5-1 . CASSLDPTTVTNEKLFF TGCGCCAGCAGCTTGGATCCGACGACAGTAACTAATGAAAAACTGTTTTTT
TRBD1 TRBJ1-5 TRBV24-1 few CATSPRTGPNQPQHF TGTGCCACCAGTCCCCGGACAGGTCCCAATCAGCCCCAGCATTTT
. TRBJ1-2 TRBV5-6 . CASSLGVEGYTF TGTGCCAGCAGCTTGGGAGTGGAGGGCTACACCTTC
TRBD1 TRBJ1-5 TRBV28 . CASTRDRGVHQPQHF TGTGCCAGCACCCGGGACAGGGGAGTACATCAGCCCCAGCATTTT
. TRBJ1-5 TRBV7-9 few CASSFGTTNQPQHF TGTGCCAGCAGCTTCGGGACAACCAATCAGCCCCAGCATTTT
TRBD2 TRBJ2-1 TRBV7-2 . CASSLSREVRRKQFF TGTGCCAGCAGCTTATCACGGGAGGTCCGAAGGAAGCAGTTCTTC
. TRBJ2-2 TRBV5-1 . CASSLSMARGTGELFF TGCGCCAGCAGCTTGAGTATGGCCCGGGGCACCGGGGAGCTGTTTTTT
. TRBJ2-3 TRBV11-3 . CASSLSFEGVRTDTQYF TGTGCCAGCAGCTTATCTTTTGAGGGAGTGAGAACAGATACGCAGTATTTT
. TRBJ1-1 TRBV5-1 . CASSFDRNTEAFF TGCGCCAGCAGCTTTGACAGGAACACTGAAGCTTTCTTT
. TRBJ1-4 TRBV25-1 . CASSEGLGGWEKLFF TGTGCCAGCAGTGAAGGATTAGGGGGTTGGGAAAAACTGTTTTTT
. TRBJ1-5 TRBV7-9 . CASSLDNRELGPQHF TGTGCCAGCAGCTTAGACAACAGGGAGCTAGGGCCCCAGCATTTT
. TRBJ1-5 TRBV10-2 . CASSETGTPNQPQHF TGCGCCAGCAGTGAAACCGGGACACCAAATCAGCCCCAGCATTTT
TRBD1 TRBJ1-1 TRBV18 . CASSPYDRGEAFF TGTGCCAGCTCACCGTACGACAGGGGGGAAGCTTTCTTT
TRBD1 TRBJ1-5 TRBV20-1 . CSASSTGERPQHF TGCAGTGCTAGTTCAACAGGGGAAAGGCCCCAGCATTTT
. TRBJ1-5 TRBV19 . CASSKQGSNQPQHF TGTGCCAGTAGTAAGCAGGGGAGCAATCAGCCCCAGCATTTT
TRBD2 TRBJ2-1 TRBV10-3 . CAIGPRQTSGGNEQFF TGTGCCATCGGCCCGCGGCAGACTAGCGGGGGTAATGAGCAGTTCTTC
. TRBJ2-3 TRBV3-1/TRBV3-2 . CASSHYRLPRTDTQYF TGTGCCAGCAGCCATTACCGCCTACCACGCACAGATACGCAGTATTTT
TRBD1 TRBJ1-1 TRBV19 . CASNPDRGLQAFF TGTGCCAGCAACCCCGACAGGGGGCTACAAGCTTTCTTT
. TRBJ2-5 TRBV6-4 . CASRLYAQETQYF TGTGCCAGCAGGCTCTATGCCCAAGAGACCCAGTACTTC
TRBD1 TRBJ1-2 TRBV6-5 . CASSRQGNYGYTF TGTGCCAGCAGCCGACAGGGGAACTATGGCTACACCTTC
. TRBJ2-1 TRBV28 . CASKTLYGALNEQFF TGTGCCAGCAAGACTCTATATGGGGCGCTCAATGAGCAGTTCTTC
. TRBJ1-6 TRBV28 . CASSFRRGNSPLHF TGTGCCAGCAGTTTCCGACGGGGTAATTCACCCCTCCACTTT
. TRBJ1-2 TRBV29-1 . CSVTKENYGYTF TGCAGCGTCACCAAGGAGAACTATGGCTACACCTTC
TRBD2 TRBJ2-1 TRBV4-1 once CASSQAPFGAGGPQEQFF TGCGCCAGCAGCCAAGCCCCCTTTGGAGCGGGAGGGCCACAAGAGCAGTTCTTC
. TRBJ2-1 TRBV7-2 . CASSLALASYNEQFF TGTGCCAGCAGCTTAGCACTAGCTTCCTACAATGAGCAGTTCTTC
. TRBJ1-2 TRBV27 . CASKRTDATNYGYTF TGTGCCAGCAAAAGGACAGATGCAACTAACTATGGCTACACCTTC
TRBD1 TRBJ2-3 TRBV5-6 . CASSSGTGDTDTQYF TGTGCCAGCAGCTCCGGGACAGGAGACACAGATACGCAGTATTTT
TRBD2 TRBJ2-1 TRBV6-5 . CAAGSSGLSEQFF TGTGCAGCGGGGTCATCGGGGTTATCTGAGCAGTTCTTC
TRBD1 TRBJ2-6 TRBV6-1 medium-sized CASSEEGASGANVLTF TGTGCCAGCAGTGAAGAGGGGGCCTCTGGGGCCAACGTCCTGACTTTC
TRBD1 TRBJ1-6 TRBV5-6 . CASSIDRGHNSPLHF TGTGCCAGCAGCATCGACAGGGGTCATAATTCACCCCTCCACTTT
TRBD2 TRBJ2-1 TRBV7-3 once CASSLIGTSGNNEQFF TGTGCCAGCAGCTTAATCGGGACTAGCGGGAACAATGAGCAGTTCTTC
. TRBJ1-5 TRBV19 . CASSDRFYRYSNQPQHF TGTGCCAGTAGTGACAGATTCTACCGGTATAGCAATCAGCCCCAGCATTTT
. TRBJ1-5 TRBV12-3/TRBV12-4 . CASSLGQAQPQHF TGTGCCAGCAGTTTAGGACAGGCTCAGCCCCAGCATTTT
TRBD2 TRBJ2-5 TRBV19 . CASSGGYQETQYF TGTGCCAGTAGCGGGGGGTACCAAGAGACCCAGTACTTC
TRBD2 TRBJ2-3 TRBV15 . CATSRDRLLAGSTDTQYF TGTGCCACCAGCAGAGATCGGCTGTTAGCGGGAAGCACAGATACGCAGTATTTT
. TRBJ1-2 TRBV11-2 . CASSLSPDGTFLDYTF TGTGCCAGCAGCTTGAGCCCCGACGGGACATTTTTGGACTACACCTTC
TRBD2 TRBJ2-3 TRBV30 . CAWRTSGFPTDTQYF TGTGCCTGGCGTACTAGCGGGTTCCCCACAGATACGCAGTATTTT
. TRBJ1-1 TRBV28 . CASRDSKNTEAFF TGTGCCAGCAGGGACAGTAAGAACACTGAAGCTTTCTTT